This T cell receptor beta chain was sequenced in a study of T cell responses to AZD1222 COVID-19 vaccine. Study outcomes and limitations: All repertoire sampling was performed exclusively after the peak T cell response. Recipients of AZD1222 seropositive at baseline numbered only five or six. There were vaccine-associated CD4 TCRs across spike, dominant at 160-218 and 743-854.

This CDR3 has 14 amino acids. Assay: immunoSEQ multiplex PCR; the TCRdb copy retains only in-frame clones and omits some. The sample shows under 85,000 clones, about nine tenths of them seen only once. Details on this clone: Its antigen is still unknown.

Sequences were derived from peripheral blood, sampled on day 0 of AZD1222 vaccination. The sequence derives from an adult in good health. The rearrangement links TRBV1 to TRBJ2-1; TRBD2 was called by the table and not checked on the DNA. TRBV1 is deemed a pseudogene. CDR3 sequence (DNA): TGCACCGACCCGCGGGAGGCCAGGTACAATGAGCAGTTCTTC. Its protein is CTDPREARYNEQFF.